This entry describes one T cell receptor (beta chain). This clonotype was seen a handful of times. Its target antigen remains unknown. Base qualities are not recorded, but no much larger clone differs from it by a single base. These data are taken from a study of T-cell memory formation after mild COVID-19 (dated by TCRdb to about 2021). About the investigation overall: TCR sequence clusters from the two donors were largely donor specific. The cohort was made up of two young adult volunteers, one female and one male, who were previously healthy. T-cell clones expanding and contracting after mild COVID-19 in a couple of donors were tracked by longitudinal TCRalpha and TCRbeta repertoire sequencing.

PBMCs were isolated by Ficoll-Paque density gradient centrifugation. The sequencing machine was an Illumina NovaSeq 6000. TCRalpha and TCRbeta cDNA libraries were constructed by 5'RACE with constant-segment primers, with sample barcodes and unique molecular identifiers being introduced. Trizol reagent was used to extract RNA from every sample. Libraries were amplified in two PCR steps, with a second sample barcode and Illumina TruSeq adapters added in the second step. Sequencing of libraries was performed on an Illumina NovaSeq with 2 x 150 bp paired-end reads. Turning to the authors' computational methods: With migec v1.2.7, reads were demultiplexed and then collapsed into UMI-guided consensus sequences. Using mixcr v2.1.11, the UMI consensuses were aligned to TRA and TRB V and J templates and assembled into clonotypes. A clonotype was counted as expanded or contracted only if both edgeR and NoisET called the change significant, with noise models trained on biological replicates. edgeR calls used a false discovery rate-adjusted p below 0.01 and a log2 fold-change threshold of 1. As an exploratory analysis of dynamics, PCA with hierarchical clustering was applied to max-normalized trajectories of the 1000 most abundant clonotypes. Separately sequenced CD4+ and CD8+ repertoires were used to assign a CD4 or CD8 phenotype to each responding clone. TCRdb cleaned the public reads at Q25 with fastp, built clones with MiXCR and kept in-frame beta chains. One record per CDR3 amino acid sequence lists the most common genes and DNA. TCRdb, not the original authors, processed these V and J calls. The table for this sample lists some 440,000 distinct CDR3 sequences; approximately 23% of them were counted only once. The ten largest clones represent around 12% of the sample.

Points the paper makes about the study in general: From day 15 to 85, contracting clones showed balanced CD4/CD8 phenotypes, whereas a second wave of clones that expanded from day 15 to 37 leaned towards CD4+. Some responding clones were detected in pre-infection memory, which suggested that pre-existing cross-reactive memory T cells had joined the SARS-CoV-2 response. Contracting CD4+ clones were found mainly in CM and EM memory subsets, while CD8+ clones were enriched in EMRA. Only two mild cases were covered in the study, and larger cohorts including severe cases with pre-infection samples were considered necessary. SARS-CoV-2 specificity of the second-wave clones peaking on day 37 was not confirmed.

Spanning cysteine to phenylalanine, the CDR3 consists of 13 amino acids. Only CDR3 DNA is held: 39 bases, read in frame from base 1. For CDR1 and CDR2, the germline V gene lists KGHSH and LQKENI. The junction carries 5 bases between V and J, which are trimmed by 2 bases and 3 bases respectively. This TCR was sampled from an adult woman who had mild COVID-19 (a few samples of this study predate the infection). The sample titles of this study are shuffled in the database, so cell type and time point are left out; the donor was told from shared clones. The material sequenced was PBMCs or a T cell subset sorted from them (not recorded which). The chain links TRBV18 with TRBJ1-5, with no confidently assigned D gene. The encoded CDR3 is CASSPGPNQPQHF. The DNA sequence is TGTGCCAGCTCACCAGGACCCAATCAGCCCCAGCATTTT.